These 21 T cell receptor beta chains were all obtained from the same sample, sequenced in a study of blood T cell repertoires in COVID-19. The repertoire was sequenced with immunoSEQ multiplex PCR; TCRdb's copy has only in-frame clones and lacks some. The table has 220,000 or so clones, 82% seen once; the top ten hold roughly 3.5%. Sequenced sample: PBMCs or T cells enriched from blood (not recorded which). The receptors were sampled from a woman in her sixties who had recovered from COVID-19.

J is TRBJ2-5 and V is TRBV7-8; the D is unclear. Per the germline V gene, CDR1 is SGHVS and CDR2 is FQNEAQ. The CDR3 is 12 residues long. V lost 2 bases and J 4 bases, leaving 5 bases between the germline ends. The CDR3 nucleotides read TGTGCCAGCAGCTTATTGGCAGAGACCCAGTACTTC. This translates into CASSLLAETQYF.

In its sample, this clone was seen once. The gene calls are TRBV9 and TRBJ2-2; 9 bases agree with TRBD2. This CDR3 spans 17 amino acids. Germline CDR1 is SGDLS and CDR2 is YYNGEE. Unmatched junction bases numbered 11, after V lost 6 bases and J lost 2 bases. The CDR3 protein is CASTGDGRGGNTGELFF. CDR3 DNA: TGTGCCAGCACCGGAGACGGGCGGGGGGGAAACACCGGGGAGCTGTTTTTT.

The rearrangement links TRBV12-5 to TRBJ2-1, with 7 bases that match TRBD2. Germline CDR1 and CDR2: LGHNT and FRNRAP. Germline trimming cut 5 bases from V and 9 bases from J; bases unmatched to any gene: 4. The CDR3 is 12 residues long. The DNA for the CDR3 is TGTGCTAGTGGTGGGAGGGGTGTTGAGCAGTTCTTC. Translating gives CASGGRGVEQFF.

This clone was counted a few times. The V and J genes are TRBV7-9 and TRBJ1-1, with D possibly being TRBD1 (6 bases). The CDR3 extends over 16 amino acids. The germline V gene has CDR1 SEHNR and CDR2 FQNEAQ (reference sequence). Trimming took off 3 bases at V and 3 bases at J, with 17 bases between the two ends. The CDR3 coding sequence is TGTGCCAGCAGCTTGGGTGCAGGGGCTGCGGACACTGAAGCTTTCTTT. Translation: CASSLGAGAADTEAFF.

This chain connects TRBV4-3 to TRBJ2-5, with D maybe TRBD1 (6 bases). Germline CDR1 is LGHNA and CDR2 is YSLEER. This CDR3 contains 14 residues. Trimming removed 4 bases from V and 2 bases from J, with 11 bases in between. The CDR3 DNA follows: TGCGCCAGCAGCCGGGGGCACACACAAGAGACCCAGTACTTC. This gives the protein CASSRGHTQETQYF.

The chain combines TRBV7-2 with TRBJ1-4; 7 positions agree with TRBD1. The CDR3 length is 14 residues. Losses at the gene ends were 6 bases for V and 7 bases for J; bases not matched to a gene: 8. Germline CDR1 reads SGHTA; CDR2 reads FQGNSA. The chain's CDR3 is CASSEGDSPEKLFF. CDR3 bases: TGTGCCAGCAGTGAAGGGGACAGCCCTGAAAAACTGTTTTTT.

This sequence joins TRBV2 and TRBJ2-5; 9 bases align to TRBD2. The junction had 12 bases not matched to a gene; V was cut back by 8 bases and J by 5 bases. This CDR3 spans 15 amino acids. CDR1 and CDR2 (germline): SNHLY, FYNNEI. The DNA of the CDR3 is TGTGCCAGCTTCCGGGGTAGCGGGGGTCGGGAGACCCAGTACTTC. Its protein product is CASFRGSGGRETQYF.

This sequence joins TRBV19 and TRBJ1-6; D uncertain. With 6 bases removed from V and 5 bases from J, the gap between germline ends came to 11 bases. Germline V gives CDR1 LNHDA, CDR2 SQIVND (reference sequence). The CDR3 contains 14 residues. The CDR3 reads CASSGGRDNSPLHF. CDR3 nucleotides: TGTGCCAGTAGCGGAGGGAGAGATAATTCACCCCTCCACTTT.

This chain connects TRBV19 to TRBJ2-7; D is perhaps TRBD2 (5 bases). The CDR3 has 16 residues. V gave up 6 bases and J gave up 7 bases, with 25 bases separating them. CDR1 and CDR2 from the germline V gene are LNHDA and SQIVND (reference sequence). The CDR3 nucleotides read TGTGCCAGTAGCGACTCCCTGGTCGTCCCCTCGGGGGAGCAGTACTTC. Protein: CASSDSLVVPSGEQYF.

V and J are TRBV12-5 and TRBJ2-7; 10 bases are shared with TRBD1. Trimming cost V 6 bases and J 2 bases; bases outside gene matches: 7. The CDR3 totals 15 residues. The V gene's germline CDR1 is LGHNT and CDR2 FRNRAP. The CDR3 is CASGDGTGEAYEQYF. Written as DNA, the CDR3 is TGTGCTAGTGGAGATGGGACAGGGGAAGCCTACGAGCAGTACTTC.

The chain combines TRBV5-6 with TRBJ1-5, with D possibly matching TRBD1 (6 bases). The germline V and J ends were trimmed by 4 bases and 6 bases, with 17 bases remaining between them. The CDR3 consists of 15 residues. Looked up from germline, CDR1 is SGHDT and CDR2 is YYEEEE. CDR3 nucleotides: TGTGCCAGCAGCCTACAGGGAGGGGGAGCTCAGCCCCAGCATTTT. Its protein product is CASSLQGGGAQPQHF.

The chain combines TRBV5-1 with TRBJ2-1; possible D gene TRBD2, 6 bases. With 4 bases removed from V and 7 bases from J, the gap between germline ends came to 15 bases. The CDR3 runs to 14 residues. In germline, CDR1 is SGHRS, CDR2 YFSETQ. CDR3 DNA: TGCGCCAGCAGCGATAGGGACTCTGCGAATGAGCAGTTCTTC. Amino acid sequence: CASSDRDSANEQFF.

This chain links TRBV28 with TRBJ2-7, with 9 bases that match TRBD2. The CDR3 covers 16 residues. The junction had 7 bases not matched to a gene; V was cut back by 3 bases and J by 1 base. Germline CDR1 is MDHEN and CDR2 is SYDVKM. CDR3 residues: CASSFRLADLSYEQYF. CDR3 in DNA: TGTGCCAGCAGTTTTAGACTAGCGGATTTGTCCTACGAGCAGTACTTC.

The chain is built from TRBV5-1 and TRBJ1-4; possible D gene TRBD1, 5 bases. In germline, CDR1 is SGHRS, CDR2 YFSETQ. This CDR3 spans 15 amino acids. V lost 2 bases and J 4 bases, leaving 12 bases between the germline ends. The DNA of the CDR3 is TGCGCCAGCAGCTTTTCCAGGGACTTTAATGAAAAACTGTTTTTT. This sequence encodes CASSFSRDFNEKLFF.

The rearrangement joins TRBV5-1 to TRBJ1-2, with 10 nucleotides matching TRBD1. This CDR3 is built from 15 residues. The trim removed 2 bases at V and 6 bases at J, leaving 7 bases unmatched. Germline V gives CDR1 SGHRS, CDR2 YFSETQ. In DNA, the CDR3 is TGCGCCAGCAGCTTAACGGGACAGGGGACGAATGGCTACACCTTC. Amino acids: CASSLTGQGTNGYTF.

The CDR3 DNA follows: TGTGCCAGCAGCCGTGGAACAGGGACGGATGGCTACACCTTC. Protein sequence: CASSRGTGTDGYTF. The chain combines TRBV3-1 (or the pseudogene TRBV3-2) with TRBJ1-2; a weak D match, TRBD1 (6 bases). Deletions cut 4 bases from V and 6 bases from J, with 15 bases between. The CDR3 spans 14 residues. CDR1 is LGHDT and CDR2 is YNNKEL in the germline V gene (reference sequence).

The CDR3 is CASSFGDGAGDTQYF. CDR3 bases: TGTGCCAGCAGCTTCGGAGATGGGGCGGGGGATACGCAGTATTTT. The chain uses TRBV7-8 and TRBJ2-3; possible D gene TRBD2, 6 bases. Germline values: CDR1 SGHVS, CDR2 FQNEAQ. The ends were cut back, 3 bases at V and 6 bases at J, with 16 bases in the middle. There are 15 residues in the CDR3.

V gene TRBV5-4 combines with J gene TRBJ1-6; 7 bases line up with TRBD1. Germline V lookup: CDR1 SGHNT, CDR2 YYREEE (reference sequence). The trim removed 4 bases at V and 6 bases at J, leaving 7 bases unmatched. The CDR3 length is 15 residues. The CDR3 loop is CASSLDRPLNSPLHF. The CDR3 coding sequence is TGTGCCAGCAGCCTGGACAGGCCTCTTAATTCACCCCTCCACTTT.

The chain uses TRBV6-5 and TRBJ1-3; TRBD1 is a possible D gene (6 bases). The germline V and J ends were trimmed by 7 bases and 4 bases, with 14 bases remaining between them. CDR1 and CDR2 (germline): MNHEY, SVGAGI. CDR3 length equals 14 residues. CDR3 amino acids: CASTLTGSGNTIYF. The CDR3 DNA sequence: TGTGCCAGCACCCTGACAGGTTCAGGAAACACCATATATTTT.

V gene TRBV7-6 combines with J gene TRBJ1-2; D is uncertain. This CDR3 contains 13 residues. Germline CDR1 and CDR2: SGHVS and FNYEAQ. Deletions cut 1 base from V and 4 bases from J, with 7 bases between. CDR3 region: CASSLEQLYGYTF. CDR3 sequence (DNA): TGTGCCAGCAGCTTAGAACAGCTCTATGGCTACACCTTC.

The rearrangement joins TRBV6-1 to TRBJ1-1; 7 positions match TRBD1. Looked up from germline, CDR1 is MNHNS and CDR2 is SASEGT. The CDR3 runs to 15 residues. V shed 2 bases and J 4 bases; nucleotides not matched to a gene: 7. The CDR3 nucleotides are TGTGCCAGCAGTGAATATGGACAGGTGGGCACTGAAGCTTTCTTT. Protein sequence: CASSEYGQVGTEAFF.